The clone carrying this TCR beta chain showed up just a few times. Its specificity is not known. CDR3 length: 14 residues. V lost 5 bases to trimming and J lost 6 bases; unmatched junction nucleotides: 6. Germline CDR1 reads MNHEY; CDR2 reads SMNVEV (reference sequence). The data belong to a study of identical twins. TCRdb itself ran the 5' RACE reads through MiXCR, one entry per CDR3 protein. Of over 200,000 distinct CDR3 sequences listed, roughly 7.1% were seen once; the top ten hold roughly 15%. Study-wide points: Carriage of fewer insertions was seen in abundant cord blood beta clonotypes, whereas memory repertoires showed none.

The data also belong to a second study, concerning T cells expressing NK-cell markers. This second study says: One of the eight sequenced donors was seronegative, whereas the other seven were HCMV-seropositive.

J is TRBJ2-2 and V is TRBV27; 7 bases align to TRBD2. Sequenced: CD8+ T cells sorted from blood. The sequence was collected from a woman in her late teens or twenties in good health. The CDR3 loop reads CASSMGLNAGELFF. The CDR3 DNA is TGTGCCAGCAGTATGGGACTAAATGCCGGGGAGCTGTTTTTT.